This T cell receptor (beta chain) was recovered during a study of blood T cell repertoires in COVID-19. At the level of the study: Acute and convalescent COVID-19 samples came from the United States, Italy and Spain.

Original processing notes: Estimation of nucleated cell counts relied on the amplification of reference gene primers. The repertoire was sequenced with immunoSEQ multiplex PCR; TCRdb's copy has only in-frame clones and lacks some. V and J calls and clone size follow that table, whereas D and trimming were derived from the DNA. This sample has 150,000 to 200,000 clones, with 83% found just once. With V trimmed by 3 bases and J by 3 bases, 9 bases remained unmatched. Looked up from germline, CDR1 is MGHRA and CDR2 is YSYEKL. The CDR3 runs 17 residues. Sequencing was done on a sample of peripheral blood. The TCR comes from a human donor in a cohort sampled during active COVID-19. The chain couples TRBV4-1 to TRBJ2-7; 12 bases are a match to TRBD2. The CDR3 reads CASSQASGRGGVYEQYF. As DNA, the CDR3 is TGCGCCAGCAGCCAGGCTAGCGGGAGGGGGGGCGTCTACGAGCAGTACTTC.